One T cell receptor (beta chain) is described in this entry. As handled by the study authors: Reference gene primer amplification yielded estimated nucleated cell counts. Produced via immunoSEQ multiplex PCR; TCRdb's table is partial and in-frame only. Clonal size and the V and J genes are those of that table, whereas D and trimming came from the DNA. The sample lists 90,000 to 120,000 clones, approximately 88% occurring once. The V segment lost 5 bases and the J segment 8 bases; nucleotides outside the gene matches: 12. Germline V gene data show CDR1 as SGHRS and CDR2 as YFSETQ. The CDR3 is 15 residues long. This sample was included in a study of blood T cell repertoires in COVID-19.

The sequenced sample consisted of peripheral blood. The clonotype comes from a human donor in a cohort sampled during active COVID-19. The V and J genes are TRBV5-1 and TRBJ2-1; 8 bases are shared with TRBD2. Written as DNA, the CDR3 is TGCGCCAGCAGTTATGGACTAGCCCCACGTGATGAGCAGTTCTTC. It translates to CASSYGLAPRDEQFF. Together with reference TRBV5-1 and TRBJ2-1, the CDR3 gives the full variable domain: KAGVTQTPRYLIKTRGQQVTLSCSPISGHRSVSWYQQTPGQGLQFLFEYFSETQRNKGNFPGRFSGRQFSNSRSEMNVSTLELGDSALYLCASSYGLAPRDEQFFGPGTRLTVL.